Below are 7 T cell receptor beta chains sequenced from a single sample in a study of T-cell reconstitution after alpha-beta-depleted transplantation in children. Construction of the TCRbeta library involved unique molecular identifiers. Using its own MiXCR run on the PCR reads, TCRdb lists one record per CDR3 protein. The sample contains hundreds of thousands of distinct CDR3 sequences, about an eighth of which appear only once. Sequenced material: PBMCs, taken from the stem cell graft. Source of these receptors: a human donor who donated a stem cell graft to a child with Fanconi anemia.

This clonotype has only a few counts. CDR3 nucleotides: TGCGCCAGCAGCTTGGCCCCGGGAGTGGAGACCCAGTACTTC. It codes for CASSLAPGVETQYF. This chain uses TRBV5-1 with TRBJ2-5, with TRBD2 as a possible D gene (6 bases). The length of the CDR3 is 14 residues. Germline V gene sequence: CDR1 SGHRS, CDR2 YFSETQ. With 0 bases removed from V and 5 bases from J, the gap between germline ends came to 11 bases.

Many counts were recorded for this clonotype. The CDR3 sequence is CASSYRTANEKLFF. The CDR3 DNA is TGTGCCAGCAGCTACAGGACCGCGAATGAAAAACTGTTTTTT. The V and J genes are TRBV13 and TRBJ1-4, with D tentatively TRBD1 (5 bases). Germline lookup yields CDR1 PRHDT and CDR2 FYEKMQ (reference sequence). The V end was cut by 4 bases, the J end by 5 bases, with 11 bases between. The CDR3 sequence is 14 residues long.

This clonotype has a count of ten or more. This chain joins TRBV7-2 and TRBJ2-7; D might be TRBD2 (6 bases). CDR3 size: 12 residues. CDR1 SGHTA and CDR2 FQGNSA come from the germline V gene. V shed 5 bases and J shed 6 bases, with 11 bases lying between them. As DNA, the CDR3 is TGTGCCAGCAGCCGGGCCGGGGGCGAGCAGTACGTC. It encodes CASSRAGGEQYV.

This clonotype has more than one count but fewer than ten. The rearrangement joins TRBV4-3 to TRBJ1-2, with TRBD1 matching over 9 bases. The CDR3 length is 17 residues. J gave up 8 bases and V 0 bases, and 13 bases lay outside the gene matches. The germline V gene has CDR1 LGHNA and CDR2 YSLEER. The CDR3 nucleotides are TGCGCCAGCAGCCAAGATTCGGAGACAGGGGGAGGGACGGGCTACACCTTC. Translating it yields CASSQDSETGGGTGYTF.

A word on this clonotype: The germline gene is not matched at one end of the junction; a read error may be the cause. This rearrangement joins TRBV12-3 or TRBV12-4 to TRBJ1-2, with D hard to call. The CDR3 runs to 12 residues. The CDR3 region is CASSFQAELGIF. For the CDR3, the DNA is TGTGCCAGCAGTTTCCAGGCTGAATTGGGGATCTTC.

Here the CDR3 DNA reads TGTGCCTGGAGTGTACAAACGGGAGATACGCAGTATTTT. This translates into CAWSVQTGDTQYF. The J gene is TRBJ2-3, the V gene TRBV30; no clear D gene. The CDR3 consists of 13 residues. The V gene lost 0 bases and the J gene lost 5 bases, with 9 bases spanning the gap. CDR1 is GTSNPN and CDR2 is SVGIG in the germline V gene (reference sequence).

The J gene is TRBJ2-3, the V gene TRBV20-1; D not certain. The CDR3 is 14 residues long. Trimming took off 3 bases at V and 6 bases at J, with 16 bases between the two ends. Germline V gene lookup returns CDR1 DFQATT and CDR2 SNEGSKA (reference sequence). The CDR3 loop reads CSASPLDFADTQYF. The CDR3 DNA follows: TGCAGTGCTAGTCCCTTAGACTTTGCGGATACGCAGTATTTT.